Listed below are T cell receptor beta chains from one sample, sequenced in a study of blood T cell repertoires in COVID-19. TCRdb's table, derived via immunoSEQ multiplex PCR, lists solely in-frame clones and lacks some. The table shows roughly 44,000 clones, with approximately 90% occurring only once. The sample taken for sequencing was peripheral blood. The receptor set was obtained from a man older than 75 with acute or convalescent COVID-19. Each CDR3 is given with its conserved first and last residue. A D gene is named only where the DNA matches it firmly. Only some rows state a clone size, as once, few, many or a class for expanded clones.

J: TRBJ2-7; size: NA; D: NA; V: TRBV4-2; CDR3: CASSSSGGPAWEQYF; DNA: TGTGCCAGCAGCTCCTCCGGGGGGCCGGCGTGGGAGCAGTACTTC
J: TRBJ2-5; size: NA; D: NA; V: TRBV9; CDR3: CASSVGWAQETQYF; DNA: TGTGCCAGCAGCGTTGGCTGGGCCCAAGAGACCCAGTACTTC
J: TRBJ1-4; size: NA; D: NA; V: TRBV10-3; CDR3: CAIRGGDEKLFF; DNA: TGTGCCATCAGGGGGGGAGATGAAAAACTGTTTTTT
J: TRBJ1-1; size: NA; D: NA; V: TRBV18; CDR3: CASSPLRNTEAFF; DNA: TGTGCCAGCTCACCCTTGAGGAACACTGAAGCTTTCTTT
J: TRBJ1-4; size: few; D: TRBD1; V: TRBV18; CDR3: CASSPGTDEKLFF; DNA: TGTGCCAGCTCACCCGGGACAGATGAAAAACTGTTTTTT
J: TRBJ1-2; size: NA; D: NA; V: TRBV21-1; CDR3: CASSTRTGNYGYTF; DNA: TGTGCCAGCAGCACTAGGACAGGGAACTATGGCTACACCTTC
J: TRBJ2-1; size: NA; D: NA; V: TRBV27; CDR3: CASSFDRGAWDEQFF; DNA: TGTGCCAGCAGTTTCGACCGGGGGGCCTGGGATGAGCAGTTCTTC
J: TRBJ2-2; size: few; D: TRBD1; V: TRBV11-2; CDR3: CASSRTGGPGELFF; DNA: TGTGCCAGCAGTCGCACAGGGGGCCCCGGGGAGCTGTTTTTT
J: TRBJ2-2; size: NA; D: TRBD1; V: TRBV7-3; CDR3: CASSSPGQGATGELFF; DNA: TGTGCCAGCAGCTCACCGGGACAGGGGGCTACCGGGGAGCTGTTTTTT
J: TRBJ2-1; size: NA; D: TRBD2; V: TRBV9; CDR3: CASSVEPSSGGFNEQFF; DNA: TGTGCCAGCAGCGTCGAACCTTCAAGCGGGGGCTTCAATGAGCAGTTCTTC
J: TRBJ1-1; size: NA; D: NA; V: TRBV2; CDR3: CASTLGEGTEAFF; DNA: TGTGCCAGCACCCTGGGGGAGGGGACTGAAGCTTTCTTT
J: TRBJ1-1; size: NA; D: TRBD1; V: TRBV5-1; CDR3: CASSRGTGLTMNTEAFF; DNA: TGCGCCAGCAGCCGCGGGACAGGCCTAACCATGAACACTGAAGCTTTCTTT
J: TRBJ2-6; size: NA; D: TRBD2; V: TRBV5-5; CDR3: CASSLLGGGTPGANVLTF; DNA: TGTGCCAGCAGCTTGTTGGGCGGGGGGACACCTGGGGCCAACGTCCTGACTTTC
J: TRBJ1-1; size: NA; D: TRBD1; V: TRBV18; CDR3: CASSPILTGVHFEAFF; DNA: TGTGCCAGCTCACCCATCCTTACAGGGGTTCATTTTGAAGCTTTCTTT
J: TRBJ2-7; size: once; D: TRBD1; V: TRBV5-4; CDR3: CASSWRTGADEQYF; DNA: TGTGCCAGCAGCTGGCGGACAGGGGCGGACGAGCAGTACTTC
J: TRBJ1-4; size: NA; D: NA; V: TRBV30; CDR3: CAWSIWDYATNEKLFF; DNA: TGTGCCTGGAGTATATGGGACTACGCAACTAATGAAAAACTGTTTTTT
J: TRBJ1-4; size: NA; D: NA; V: TRBV7-9; CDR3: CASSLAAGRSNEKLFF; DNA: TGTGCCAGCAGCTTAGCGGCGGGAAGGTCTAATGAAAAACTGTTTTTT
J: TRBJ2-3; size: NA; D: TRBD1; V: TRBV12-3/TRBV12-4; CDR3: CASSWDRDTQYF; DNA: TGTGCCAGCAGTTGGGACAGGGATACGCAGTATTTT
J: TRBJ1-5; size: few; D: TRBD1; V: TRBV19; CDR3: CASRTDRQGPQHF; DNA: TGTGCCAGTAGAACGGACAGGCAGGGGCCCCAGCATTTT
J: TRBJ2-1; size: NA; D: TRBD1; V: TRBV29-1; CDR3: CSVSGQGYNEQFF; DNA: TGCAGCGTTTCCGGACAGGGATACAATGAGCAGTTCTTC
J: TRBJ1-2; size: NA; D: NA; V: TRBV6-6; CDR3: CASRGEGYTF; DNA: TGTGCCAGCAGAGGGGAAGGCTACACCTTC
J: TRBJ1-2; size: NA; D: NA; V: TRBV6-2/TRBV6-3; CDR3: CASSLLNYGYTF; DNA: TGTGCCAGCAGTCTACTAAACTATGGCTACACCTTC
J: TRBJ2-3; size: NA; D: NA; V: TRBV24-1; CDR3: CATGEHSTDTQYF; DNA: TGTGCCACCGGAGAACATAGCACAGATACGCAGTATTTT
J: TRBJ1-2; size: NA; D: NA; V: TRBV14; CDR3: CASSHGPVTGYTF; DNA: TGTGCCAGCAGCCATGGGCCTGTGACCGGCTACACCTTC
J: TRBJ2-1; size: NA; D: TRBD2; V: TRBV7-3; CDR3: CATRASGGSNEQFF; DNA: TGTGCCACCCGGGCTAGCGGGGGGTCAAATGAGCAGTTCTTC
J: TRBJ2-1; size: few; D: TRBD2; V: TRBV13; CDR3: CASSKARGTSGGAVLREQFF; DNA: TGTGCCAGCAGCAAAGCCCGAGGGACTAGCGGGGGGGCGGTTCTTAGGGAGCAGTTCTTC
J: TRBJ2-7; size: NA; D: TRBD1; V: TRBV7-9; CDR3: CASSSHTGTGRHEQYF; DNA: TGTGCCAGCAGCTCCCATACCGGGACAGGGAGGCACGAGCAGTACTTC
J: TRBJ2-5; size: NA; D: TRBD1; V: TRBV3-1/TRBV3-2; CDR3: CASSLRTGQETQYF; DNA: TGTGCCAGCAGCCTCCGGACAGGCCAAGAGACCCAGTACTTC
J: TRBJ1-4; size: NA; D: NA; V: TRBV7-2; CDR3: CASSLGGRSEKLFF; DNA: TGTGCCAGCAGCTTGGGGGGGCGCAGTGAAAAACTGTTTTTT
J: TRBJ2-3; size: NA; D: TRBD1; V: TRBV5-4; CDR3: CASSGTGGWTDTQYF; DNA: TGTGCCAGCAGCGGGACAGGGGGTTGGACAGATACGCAGTATTTT
J: TRBJ2-2; size: once; D: TRBD1; V: TRBV19; CDR3: CASTDRSPGELFF; DNA: TGTGCCAGTACGGACAGGTCTCCGGGGGAGCTGTTTTTT
J: TRBJ1-2; size: NA; D: TRBD1; V: TRBV6-6; CDR3: CASPYSGQGAAGYTF; DNA: TGTGCCAGCCCCTACTCCGGGCAGGGGGCGGCTGGCTACACCTTC
J: TRBJ2-2; size: NA; D: NA; V: TRBV3-1/TRBV3-2; CDR3: CASSQRLANTGELFF; DNA: TGTGCCAGCAGCCAGAGATTAGCGAACACCGGGGAGCTGTTTTTT
J: TRBJ1-2; size: NA; D: NA; V: TRBV18; CDR3: CASSPRSQRGYTF; DNA: TGTGCCAGCTCACCGCGGAGCCAGAGGGGCTACACCTTC
J: TRBJ1-2; size: few; D: TRBD1; V: TRBV2; CDR3: CASSLRTGDYGYTF; DNA: TGTGCCAGCAGTTTGAGGACAGGGGACTATGGCTACACCTTC
J: TRBJ1-3; size: NA; D: NA; V: TRBV13; CDR3: CASSLRPGKFGNTIYF; DNA: TGTGCCAGCAGCTTACGGCCGGGGAAGTTTGGAAACACCATATATTTT
J: TRBJ1-1; size: NA; D: TRBD1; V: TRBV5-1; CDR3: CASTRDRGLTEAFF; DNA: TGCGCCAGCACCCGGGACAGGGGGCTTACTGAAGCTTTCTTT
J: TRBJ2-7; size: NA; D: NA; V: TRBV18; CDR3: CASSPPNRDEQYF; DNA: TGTGCCAGCTCACCACCGAACAGGGACGAGCAGTACTTC
J: TRBJ1-2; size: NA; D: NA; V: TRBV24-1; CDR3: CATAGRTSNYGYTF; DNA: TGTGCCACCGCAGGACGGACATCTAACTATGGCTACACCTTC
J: TRBJ1-4; size: NA; D: TRBD1; V: TRBV18; CDR3: CASSPGTGNEKLFF; DNA: TGTGCCAGCTCCCCCGGGACAGGGAATGAAAAACTGTTTTTT
J: TRBJ2-1; size: once; D: NA; V: TRBV4-1; CDR3: CASSQVPLGEQFF; DNA: TGCGCCAGCAGCCAAGTTCCTCTCGGTGAGCAGTTCTTC
J: TRBJ1-4; size: NA; D: NA; V: TRBV7-9; CDR3: CASSKGRLINEKLFF; DNA: TGTGCCAGCAGCAAAGGGAGACTGATTAATGAAAAACTGTTTTTT
J: TRBJ2-7; size: NA; D: TRBD2; V: TRBV7-2; CDR3: CASSPGGMTYEQYF; DNA: TGTGCCAGCAGCCCGGGGGGGATGACCTACGAGCAGTACTTC
J: TRBJ1-6; size: NA; D: NA; V: TRBV25-1; CDR3: CASTQGSSYNSPLHF; DNA: TGTGCCAGCACGCAGGGAAGCTCCTATAATTCACCCCTCCACTTT
J: TRBJ2-7; size: NA; D: TRBD1; V: TRBV6-5; CDR3: CASRWTGSGEQYF; DNA: TGTGCCAGCAGGTGGACAGGGTCAGGCGAGCAGTACTTC
J: TRBJ2-2; size: few; D: NA; V: TRBV5-1; CDR3: CASSLKARYTGELFF; DNA: TGCGCCAGCAGCTTGAAAGCCCGATACACCGGGGAGCTGTTTTTT
J: TRBJ1-2; size: NA; D: NA; V: TRBV27; CDR3: CASTNRVGGYTF; DNA: TGTGCCAGCACGAACAGGGTGGGAGGCTACACCTTC
J: TRBJ2-4; size: NA; D: NA; V: TRBV27; CDR3: CASTSLGEGKNIQYF; DNA: TGTGCCTCCACCTCCCTAGGAGAAGGAAAAAACATTCAGTACTTC
J: TRBJ2-5; size: few; D: NA; V: TRBV24-1; CDR3: CATKDSKETQYF; DNA: TGTGCCACCAAGGACAGTAAAGAGACCCAGTACTTC
J: TRBJ1-4; size: NA; D: TRBD1; V: TRBV28; CDR3: CASSFAGTGTYNEKLFF; DNA: TGTGCCAGCAGTTTCGCCGGGACAGGCACATATAATGAAAAACTGTTTTTT
J: TRBJ2-1; size: NA; D: NA; V: TRBV12-5; CDR3: CASGSQGTYNEQFF; DNA: TGTGCTAGTGGTTCGCAGGGGACCTACAATGAGCAGTTCTTC
J: TRBJ2-5; size: NA; D: NA; V: TRBV6-5; CDR3: CASSYSLVSTQYF; DNA: TGTGCCAGCAGTTACTCGTTAGTCTCTACCCAGTACTTC
J: TRBJ2-3; size: NA; D: TRBD2; V: TRBV6-1; CDR3: CASSEGRLAARDTQYF; DNA: TGTGCCAGCAGTGAAGGGAGGCTAGCGGCAAGAGATACGCAGTATTTT
J: TRBJ2-7; size: NA; D: TRBD1; V: TRBV13; CDR3: CASSGTGGASYEQYF; DNA: TGTGCCAGCAGCGGGACAGGGGGCGCATCCTACGAGCAGTACTTC
J: TRBJ2-7; size: medium-sized; D: TRBD1; V: TRBV7-9; CDR3: CASSPRDRAAYEQYF; DNA: TGTGCCAGCAGCCCTCGGGACAGGGCGGCCTACGAGCAGTACTTC